The 11 T cell receptor beta chains in this list originate from one sample, sequenced in a study of blood T cell repertoires in COVID-19. The assay was immunoSEQ multiplex PCR, and TCRdb's table has in-frame clones only and misses some. The repertoire holds over 300,000 clones, with about 83% as singletons. The sample taken for sequencing was peripheral blood. The source of these receptors is a woman aged 45-65 years with acute or convalescent COVID-19.

The chain carries TRBV5-1 and TRBJ2-1; 7 bases agree with TRBD1. Looked up from germline, CDR1 is SGHRS and CDR2 is YFSETQ. Germline trimming cut 0 bases from V and 2 bases from J; bases unmatched to any gene: 2. The CDR3 has 15 amino acids. The CDR3 DNA reads TGCGCCAGCAGCTTGGCGGGACAGCCCTACAATGAGCAGTTCTTC. Its protein is CASSLAGQPYNEQFF.

The V gene is TRBV4-2, the J gene TRBJ1-1, with D possibly matching TRBD1 (6 bases). CDR1 and CDR2 from the germline V gene are LGHNA and YNFKEQ. The CDR3 runs 18 residues. The germline V and J ends were trimmed by 0 bases and 1 base, with 18 bases remaining between them. CDR3: CASSQDMGARVSNTEAFF. CDR3 DNA sequence: TGTGCCAGCAGCCAAGATATGGGGGCTAGAGTCTCGAACACTGAAGCTTTCTTT.

The V and J genes are TRBV12-3 or TRBV12-4 and TRBJ2-5; D gene uncertain. V was trimmed by 3 bases and J by 5 bases, leaving 4 bases between them. This CDR3 region has 11 residues. Here the CDR3 reads CASSFIETQYF. The CDR3 region has the DNA TGTGCCAGCAGTTTCATCGAGACCCAGTACTTC.

This clone occurred once. This rearrangement joins TRBV28 to TRBJ2-3, with D possibly matching TRBD1 (6 bases). V was shortened by 6 bases and J by 1 base, with 11 bases between the two germline ends. The germline CDR1 and CDR2 sequences are MDHEN and SYDVKM. This CDR3 has 14 residues. This CDR3 reads CASSLGQRTDTQYF. In nucleotides, the CDR3 is TGTGCCAGCAGCCTAGGACAGCGCACAGATACGCAGTATTTT.

The chain couples TRBV11-3 to TRBJ2-7; 9 nucleotides align to TRBD1. Per the germline V gene, CDR1 is SGHNT and CDR2 is YENEEA. The CDR3 has 15 residues. V was clipped by 4 bases and J by 7 bases; unmatched bases: 11. The CDR3 sequence: CASSSSFGTGREQYF. In DNA, the CDR3 is TGTGCCAGCAGCTCAAGTTTCGGGACAGGGCGTGAGCAGTACTTC.

This sequence joins TRBV5-8 and TRBJ2-7; possible D gene TRBD1, 6 bases. Germline CDR1 and CDR2: SGHTS and YDEGEE. The CDR3 totals 13 residues. V was pared by 4 bases and J by 5 bases, with 13 bases between. CDR3 protein: CASSPRDTHEQYF. The CDR3 DNA is TGTGCCAGCAGCCCCCGGGACACCCACGAGCAGTACTTC.

The V call is TRBV7-2, the J call TRBJ2-7, with a possible D match to TRBD2 (6 bases). Germline CDR1 reads SGHTA; CDR2 reads FQGNSA. The V end lost 5 bases, the J end lost 6 bases, and 11 bases lay between the germline ends. There are 12 residues in the CDR3. As DNA, the CDR3 is TGTGCCAGCAGCCAACTAGCATTCGAGCAGTACTTC. Translating it yields CASSQLAFEQYF.

The chain is built from TRBV30 and TRBJ2-5; tentatively, D is TRBD1 (6 bases). CDR1 GTSNPN and CDR2 SVGIG come from the germline V gene (reference sequence). With 5 bases removed from V and 5 bases from J, the gap between germline ends came to 18 bases. The CDR3 spans 14 residues. DNA for the CDR3: TGTGCCTGGTCTAAACAGGGTCTAAAGGAGACCCAGTACTTC. The encoded protein is CAWSKQGLKETQYF.

V is TRBV2 and J is TRBJ2-5, with 13 bases fitting TRBD2. V was pared by 6 bases and J by 4 bases, with 8 bases of the junction left unmatched. CDR3 length: 16 amino acids. Germline CDR1 and CDR2: SNHLY and FYNNEI. The CDR3 reads CASRNRLAGGGETQYF. The DNA for the CDR3 is TGTGCCAGCAGGAACAGACTAGCGGGAGGCGGAGAGACCCAGTACTTC.

CDR3 amino acids: CASSGPESANTGELFF. CDR3 bases: TGTGCCAGCAGCGGCCCGGAAAGCGCGAACACCGGGGAGCTGTTTTTT. The V gene is TRBV9, the J gene TRBJ2-2; D remains ambiguous. The CDR3 contains 16 residues. CDR1 SGDLS and CDR2 YYNGEE come from the germline V gene. Trimming removed 3 bases at V and 0 bases at J, with 12 bases between.

The chain couples TRBV28 to TRBJ2-3, with 9 bases identical to TRBD2. Losses at the gene ends were 3 bases for V and 14 bases for J; bases not matched to a gene: 6. The CDR3 consists of 12 residues. CDR1 is MDHEN and CDR2 is SYDVKM in the germline V gene. The CDR3: CASSLIAGVLYF. CDR3 nucleotides: TGTGCCAGCAGTTTGATAGCGGGAGTACTGTATTTT.